Listed here are 7 T cell receptor beta chains from one sample, sequenced in a study of technical replicates of blood from several donors. The protocol was immunoSEQ multiplex PCR, while the TCRdb copy is restricted to in-frame clones and leaves out a portion. The sample includes about 59,000 clones, just over 90% of them seen just once. Sequenced material: PBMCs. These receptor sequences come from a human donor in good health. Some clones in this sample may be carry-over from other donors' samples.

This clone was counted only a few times. CDR3 region: CASSTGVKETQYF. The CDR3 coding sequence is TGTGCCAGCAGTACAGGGGTCAAGGAGACCCAGTACTTC. This chain links TRBV2 with TRBJ2-5; 7 nucleotides align to TRBD1. J lost 5 bases, V lost 5 bases, and 5 bases had no gene match. The CDR3 has 13 residues. The germline gives CDR1 SNHLY, CDR2 FYNNEI.

The chain recombines TRBV10-3 with TRBJ2-5, with 10 bases lining up with TRBD1. CDR3 length equals 15 residues. Germline loops: CDR1 ENHRY, CDR2 SYGVKD. J lost 5 bases, V lost 4 bases, and 7 bases had no gene match. CDR3: CAISAGTGAFETQYF. For the CDR3, the DNA is TGTGCCATCAGTGCGGGGACAGGGGCCTTCGAGACCCAGTACTTC.

As concerns this clone: Other DNA sequences in this sample translate to the same CDR3. The rearrangement uses TRBV9 and TRBJ2-1, with 15 bases fitting TRBD2. Trimming at V came to 2 bases and at J to 4 bases, leaving 1 base not matched to a gene. From germline, CDR1 is SGDLS and CDR2 YYNGEE. This CDR3 contains 16 residues. CDR3 loop: CASSVGLAGGYNEQFF. The CDR3 bases are TGTGCCAGCAGCGTGGGACTAGCGGGGGGTTACAATGAGCAGTTCTTC.

The rearrangement uses TRBV5-6 and TRBJ2-1; TRBD2 is a possible D gene (6 bases). The V end was cut by 6 bases, the J end by 8 bases, with 27 bases between. Germline CDR1 is SGHDT and CDR2 is YYEEEE. CDR3 length equals 17 residues. DNA of the CDR3: TGTGCCAGCAAATTGAGGGGACTCGTAGACACCTTCGATGAGCAGTTCTTC. Encoded protein: CASKLRGLVDTFDEQFF.

The chain combines TRBV23-1 with TRBJ2-1; maybe TRBD2 (5 bases). TRBV23-1 is identified as an open reading frame with a role that is uncertain. The CDR3 sequence is 15 residues long. Trimming shortened V by 0 bases and J by 3 bases, and 9 bases separated the two germline ends. CDR3 sequence: CASSQSGRVYNEQFF. The CDR3, as DNA: TGCGCCAGCAGTCAATCCGGGCGGGTCTACAATGAGCAGTTCTTC.

This rearrangement joins TRBV6-5 to TRBJ1-1; 7 positions agree with TRBD1. Germline trimming cut 6 bases from V and 5 bases from J; bases unmatched to any gene: 9. This CDR3 is 14 amino acids long. Germline V CDR1 and CDR2: MNHEY, SVGAGI. The CDR3 DNA reads as TGTGCCAGCAGCCCCAGGACAGGACCGACTGAAGCTTTCTTT. Translated: CASSPRTGPTEAFF.

V and J are TRBV19 and TRBJ2-3, with a possible D match to TRBD2 (5 bases). The CDR3 consists of 13 residues. Per germline, CDR1 LNHDA and CDR2 SQIVND (reference sequence). The V end was cut by 7 bases, the J end by 8 bases, with 16 bases between. The CDR3 is CASTPTTFGTQYF. In nucleotides, the CDR3 is TGTGCCAGTACCCCGACTACTTTCGGTACGCAGTATTTT. Together with reference TRBV19 and TRBJ2-3, the CDR3 gives the full variable domain: DGGITQSPKYLFRKEGQNVTLSCEQNLNHDAMYWYRQDPGQGLRLIYYSQIVNDFQKGDIAEGYSVSREKKESFPLTVTSAQKNPTAFYLCASTPTTFGTQYFGPGTRLTVL.